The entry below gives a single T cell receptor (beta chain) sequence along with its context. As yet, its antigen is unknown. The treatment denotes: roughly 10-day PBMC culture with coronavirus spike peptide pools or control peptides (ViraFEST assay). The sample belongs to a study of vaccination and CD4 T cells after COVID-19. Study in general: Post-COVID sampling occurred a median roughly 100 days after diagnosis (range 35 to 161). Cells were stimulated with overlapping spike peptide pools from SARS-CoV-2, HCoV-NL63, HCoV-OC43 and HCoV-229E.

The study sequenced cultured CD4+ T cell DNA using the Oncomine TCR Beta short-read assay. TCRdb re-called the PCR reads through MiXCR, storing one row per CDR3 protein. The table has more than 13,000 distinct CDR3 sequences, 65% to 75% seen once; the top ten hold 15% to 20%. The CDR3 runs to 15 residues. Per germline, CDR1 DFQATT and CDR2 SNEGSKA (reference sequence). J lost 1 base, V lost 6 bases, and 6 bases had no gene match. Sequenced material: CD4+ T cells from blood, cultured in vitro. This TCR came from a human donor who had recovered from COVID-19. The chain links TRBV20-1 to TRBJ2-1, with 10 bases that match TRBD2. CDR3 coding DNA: TGCAGTGCCTCTAGCGGGAGTTTATCCTACAATGAGCAGTTCTTC. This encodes CSASSGSLSYNEQFF.